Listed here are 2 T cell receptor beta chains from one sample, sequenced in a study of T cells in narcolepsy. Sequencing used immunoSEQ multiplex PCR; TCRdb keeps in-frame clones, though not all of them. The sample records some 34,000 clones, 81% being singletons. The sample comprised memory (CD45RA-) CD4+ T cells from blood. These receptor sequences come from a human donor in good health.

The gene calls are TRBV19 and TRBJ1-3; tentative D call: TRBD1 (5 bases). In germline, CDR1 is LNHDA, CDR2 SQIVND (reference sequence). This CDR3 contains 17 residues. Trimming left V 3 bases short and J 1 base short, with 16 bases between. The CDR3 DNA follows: TGTGCCAGTAGTATCGTGCGGGGACGAAGGTCTGGAAACACCATATATTTT. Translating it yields CASSIVRGRRSGNTIYF.

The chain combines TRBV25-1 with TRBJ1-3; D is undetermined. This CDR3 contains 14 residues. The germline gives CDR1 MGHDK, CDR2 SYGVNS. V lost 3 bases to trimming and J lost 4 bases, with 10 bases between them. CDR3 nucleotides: TGTGCCAGCAGTGACGGAGGGAAGGGAAACACCATATATTTT. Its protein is CASSDGGKGNTIYF.